Below, 21 T cell receptor beta chains from the same sample are listed, as sequenced in a study of T cells in Graves' hyperthyroidism and ophthalmopathy. Authors of the study amplified TCR beta CDR3 regions from RNA transcripts. HTBI primers were used for first-round RT-PCR of the TCR CDR3. TCRdb reprocessed the multiplex PCR reads via MiXCR and lists one record per CDR3 protein. Of some 600,000 distinct CDR3 sequences listed, roughly 13% were seen once; the top ten hold 5% to 7%. Sequencing was carried out using blood. These TCRs come from a woman in her twenties or thirties with Graves' hyperthyroidism that later progressed to Graves' ophthalmopathy.

This clonotype came up many times. The rearrangement uses TRBV6-1 and TRBJ1-5; 7 bases agree with TRBD1. V shed 6 bases and J 3 bases; nucleotides not matched to a gene: 5. Germline loops: CDR1 MNHNS, CDR2 SASEGT. The CDR3 runs to 14 residues. As DNA, the CDR3 is TGTGCCAGCAGAATGGGACAGACCAATCAGCCCCAGCATTTT. It yields the protein CASRMGQTNQPQHF.

This clonotype was seen repeatedly, ten times or more. This chain links TRBV6-5 with TRBJ2-1; D may be TRBD1 or TRBD2 (5 bases each). CDR3 length: 12 amino acids. Germline CDR1 reads MNHEY; CDR2 reads SVGAGI. Trimming removed 4 bases at V and 10 bases at J, with 11 bases between. CDR3 sequence (DNA): TGTGCCAGCAGTTCCACAGGCGGGGAGCAGTTCTTC. Translated, it gives CASSSTGGEQFF.

This clonotype was observed at least ten times. DNA of the CDR3: TGTGCCATCTCTACGGGGCCGTCCTACGAGCAGTACTTC. It yields the protein CAISTGPSYEQYF. The chain couples TRBV10-3 to TRBJ2-7; D is perhaps TRBD1 or TRBD2 (5 bases each). This CDR3 spans 13 amino acids. Between the trimmed V and J ends, which lost 8 bases and 1 base, there was a span of 12 bases. In germline, CDR1 is ENHRY, CDR2 SYGVKD.

This clonotype was seen many times. The chain uses TRBV2 and TRBJ1-4; possibly TRBD1 for D (6 bases). Trimming took off 7 bases at V and 7 bases at J, with 16 bases between the two ends. This CDR3 has 14 residues. Germline V gene lookup returns CDR1 SNHLY and CDR2 FYNNEI. The CDR3 nucleotides read TGTGCCAGCAATGCGGACAGCCTCGGTGAAAAACTGTTTTTT. It codes for CASNADSLGEKLFF.

This clonotype was seen ten or more times. The chain is built from TRBV30 and TRBJ1-2; TRBD1 might be the D (5 bases). The germline CDR1 and CDR2 sequences are GTSNPN and SVGIG (reference sequence). Trimming took 4 bases from V and 4 from J, leaving 10 bases between them. The CDR3 contains 12 residues. The CDR3 sequence is CAWKGASYGYTF. Here the CDR3 DNA reads TGTGCCTGGAAAGGGGCTAGCTATGGCTACACCTTC.

This clonotype was seen many times. The CDR3 DNA is TGCGCCAGCAGCGCCCAGGGACAGGGGGTAGATACGCAGTATTTT. Translated: CASSAQGQGVDTQYF. This chain connects TRBV5-1 to TRBJ2-3, with 11 bases aligning to TRBD1. Germline V CDR1 and CDR2: SGHRS, YFSETQ. The length of the CDR3 is 15 residues. Losses at the gene ends were 4 bases for V and 5 bases for J; bases not matched to a gene: 6.

V is TRBV20-1 and J is TRBJ2-4; TRBD1 matches 8 bases. The CDR3 is 17 amino acids. The V gene end was trimmed by 4 bases and the J gene end by 0 bases; junction bases not matched to a gene: 11. Germline-derived CDR1 and CDR2 are DFQATT and SNEGSKA (reference sequence). The CDR3, as DNA: TGCAGTGCTAAAACCCAGGGGGCCGCACAAGCCAAAAACATTCAGTACTTC. Its protein product is CSAKTQGAAQAKNIQYF.

This clonotype was detected ten times or more. The chain carries TRBV11-1 and TRBJ1-2; 9 nucleotides line up with TRBD1. Germline CDR1 reads SGHAT; CDR2 reads FQDESV (reference sequence). The CDR3 loop spans 13 amino acids. The V gene end was trimmed by 7 bases and the J gene end by 6 bases; junction bases not matched to a gene: 6. This CDR3 is CASTPGQGNGYTF. The CDR3 bases are TGTGCCAGCACACCGGGACAGGGTAATGGCTACACCTTC.

This clonotype was seen at least ten times. V is TRBV19 and J is TRBJ2-5; unclear D gene. Trimming left V 3 bases short and J 0 bases short, with 11 bases between. Germline loops: CDR1 LNHDA, CDR2 SQIVND (reference sequence). There are 15 residues in the CDR3. The CDR3 loop reads CASSILYEDQETQYF. CDR3 in DNA: TGTGCCAGTAGTATCCTTTATGAAGACCAAGAGACCCAGTACTTC.

This clonotype was counted ten times or more. The chain joins TRBV20-1 to TRBJ2-3; D is uncertain. This CDR3 region has 17 residues. CDR1 DFQATT and CDR2 SNEGSKA come from the germline V gene (reference sequence). Trimming removed 3 bases at V and 9 bases at J, with 28 bases between. The DNA for the CDR3 is TGCAGTGCTAGCGGCCCGGTCCAGAGACTGGGTACCGACACGCAGTATTTT. Translation gives CSASGPVQRLGTDTQYF.

This clonotype was detected ten times or more. The J gene is TRBJ1-1, the V gene TRBV27, with 10 bases lining up with TRBD1. Germline-derived CDR1 and CDR2 are MNHEY and SMNVEV (reference sequence). Trimming took 5 bases from V and 5 from J; bases not matched to a gene: 11. The CDR3 is 16 residues long. CDR3 DNA sequence: TGTGCCAGCAGTGTCGCCACGATGGGACAGGGGACTGAAGCTTTCTTT. The encoded protein is CASSVATMGQGTEAFF.

This clonotype occurred many times. V usage is TRBV20-1 and J usage is TRBJ1-2, with D perhaps matching TRBD1 (5 bases). The germline gives CDR1 DFQATT, CDR2 SNEGSKA (reference sequence). This CDR3 is built from 13 residues. V was shortened by 3 bases and J by 0 bases, with 8 bases between the two germline ends. Here the CDR3 reads CSASREANYGYTF. Here the CDR3 DNA reads TGCAGTGCTAGCAGGGAAGCTAACTATGGCTACACCTTC.

The chain employs TRBV5-8 and TRBJ2-2; 12 bases agree with TRBD2. Germline lookup yields CDR1 SGHTS and CDR2 YDEGEE. The J segment lost 7 bases and the V segment lost 0 bases, leaving 7 bases of the junction unmatched. The CDR3 extends over 17 amino acids. CDR3 loop: CASSLELAGGPGGELFF. Written as DNA, the CDR3 is TGTGCCAGCAGCTTGGAGCTAGCGGGAGGGCCTGGCGGGGAGCTGTTTTTT.

The sample holds many counts of this clonotype. J is TRBJ1-6 and V is TRBV15, with D perhaps matching TRBD1 (6 bases). Per the germline V gene, CDR1 is LNHNV and CDR2 is YYDKDF (reference sequence). This CDR3 region has 14 residues. Trimming left V 3 bases short and J 9 bases short, with 12 bases between. DNA of the CDR3: TGTGCCACCAGCAGCGCAGGGGAAGTTTCACCCCTCCACTTT. Its translation is CATSSAGEVSPLHF.

The J gene is TRBJ1-2, the V gene TRBV20-1; D is undetermined. The germline V and J ends were trimmed by 3 bases and 6 bases, with 17 bases remaining between them. This CDR3 spans 14 amino acids. Germline V gene sequence: CDR1 DFQATT, CDR2 SNEGSKA (reference sequence). DNA for the CDR3: TGCAGTGCTAGGAGTAGGGCAACATTGAATGGCTACACCTTC. Translated: CSARSRATLNGYTF.

This clonotype was observed at least ten times. The chain employs TRBV7-2 and TRBJ2-2; 11 bases are shared with TRBD2. Germline values: CDR1 SGHTA, CDR2 FQGNSA. V shed 4 bases, J shed 5 bases, and the junction held 9 bases outside the gene matches. The CDR3 has 17 amino acids. In DNA form, the CDR3 reads TGTGCCAGCAGCTCGATAGCGGGAGGGCCGGGTACCGGGGAGCTGTTTTTT. Residues: CASSSIAGGPGTGELFF.

The gene calls are TRBV7-9 and TRBJ2-3, with TRBD2 matching over 9 bases. CDR3 length: 17 residues. The V and J ends lost 2 bases and 4 bases, in that order; junction bases with no gene match: 10. Germline V gene data show CDR1 as SEHNR and CDR2 as FQNEAQ (reference sequence). DNA of the CDR3: TGTGCCAGCAGCTTACAGCGGGGGGAACTAGCTCCAGATACGCAGTATTTT. Translated, it gives CASSLQRGELAPDTQYF.

The V gene is TRBV3-1, the J gene TRBJ1-4; 7 nucleotides match TRBD1. After removal of 8 bases from V and 11 bases from J, the junction contained 14 bases not matched to a gene. CDR1 and CDR2 (germline): LGHDT, YNNKEL (reference sequence). This CDR3 is 14 amino acids long. The CDR3 DNA sequence: TGTGCCAGCGGGTCACAGGGGACGTCAGGGAAACTGTTTTTT. It translates to CASGSQGTSGKLFF.

This clonotype appeared many times. The chain recombines TRBV7-8 with TRBJ1-2, with D perhaps matching TRBD1 (5 bases). Trimming removed 7 bases from V and 1 base from J, with 13 bases in between. Germline loops: CDR1 SGHVS, CDR2 FQNEAQ. The length of the CDR3 is 14 residues. The CDR3 here is CASTDGGGNYGYTF. In DNA, the CDR3 is TGTGCCAGCACCGACGGGGGGGGTAACTATGGCTACACCTTC.

This clonotype has ten or more counts. The CDR3 bases are TGTGCCAGCAGCTTAGTGTTCGGGGTTCAGCCCCAGCATTTT. Translation: CASSLVFGVQPQHF. This chain links TRBV7-2 with TRBJ1-5; D uncertain. This CDR3 spans 14 amino acids. Germline V gives CDR1 SGHTA, CDR2 FQGNSA. The V and J ends lost 1 base and 6 bases respectively, with 10 bases between them.

This clonotype has more than one count but fewer than ten. The chain carries TRBV15 and TRBJ2-1; 9 bases map to TRBD2. With V trimmed by 4 bases and J by 4 bases, 11 bases remained unmatched. The CDR3 runs to 17 residues. The germline V gene encodes CDR1 LNHNV and CDR2 YYDKDF (reference sequence). The CDR3 DNA is TGTGCCACCAGCAATATAGCGGGAGAGAACAGATACAATGAGCAGTTCTTC. It specifies CATSNIAGENRYNEQFF.